The 5 T cell receptor beta chains below all came from one sample that was sequenced in a study of T cell clonality in common variable immunodeficiency. Whole-study results and caveats: Reportedly, TCR beta sequences from common variable immunodeficiency showed fewer deletions and N-nucleotide insertions.

Only in-frame clones appear in the TCRdb table, and some are missing; sequencing was by immunoSEQ multiplex PCR. The sample has around 30,000 clones, none seen only once. The antigens these receptors bind are not known. Sequences were obtained from peripheral blood mononuclear cells. These receptors were taken from a human donor with common variable immunodeficiency.

About this clone: The DNA ends 3 residues before the CDR3 does, and the rest of the CDR3 is filled in from the germline J gene. V is TRBV20-1 and J is TRBJ2-1; TRBD2 matches at 8 bases. The CDR3 spans 17 residues. Germline CDR1 and CDR2: DFQATT and SNEGSKA (reference sequence). J gave up 4 bases and V 3 bases, and 14 bases lay outside the gene matches. CDR3 in amino acids: CSASGKGGGTRYNEQFF. Incomplete CDR3 DNA: TGCAGTGCTAGTGGTAAGGGCGGAGGGACTAGGTACAATGAG.

This clone appeared a few times. The read ends 3 residues shy of where the CDR3 ends; the end is completed using the germline J gene. V and J are TRBV18 and TRBJ2-2, with TRBD1 matching 7 bases. CDR1 KGHSH and CDR2 LQKENI come from the germline V gene. The CDR3 covers 16 residues. V was pared by 3 bases and J by 2 bases, with 6 bases of the junction left unmatched. The CDR3 bases that were read are TGTGCCAGCTCACCTCTGGGACAGTTCAACACCGGGGAG. Translating it yields CASSPLGQFNTGE. The CDR3 in its entirety is CASSPLGQFNTGELFF.

This clone was observed many times. From the germline J gene comes the end of the CDR3, since the read stops 3 residues before it. The V and J genes are TRBV5-1 and TRBJ2-5; 8 bases match TRBD2. Germline V gene sequence: CDR1 SGHRS, CDR2 YFSETQ. The CDR3 has 14 amino acids. Trimming removed 2 bases from V and 2 bases from J; junction bases left unmatched: 2. The CDR3 here is CASSLQRGQETQYF. Incomplete CDR3 DNA: TGCGCCAGCAGCTTACAGCGGGGGCAAGAGACC.

Of note for this clone: Read sequence stops 3 residues before the CDR3 end, and the germline J gene provides the missing end. The V call is TRBV20-1, the J call TRBJ2-3, with TRBD2 identical over 9 bases. Germline V gene sequence: CDR1 DFQATT, CDR2 SNEGSKA (reference sequence). J lost 1 base, V lost 3 bases, and 5 bases had no gene match. The CDR3 runs 15 residues. The CDR3: CSARKIAGGTDTQYF. Incomplete CDR3 DNA: TGCAGTGCTAGGAAGATAGCGGGGGGCACAGATACG.

This clone was recorded a few times. The read comes to an end 3 residues before the CDR3 does, leaving the germline J gene to fill in the end. This sequence joins TRBV20-1 and TRBJ2-5, with TRBD2 as a possible D gene (5 bases). Trimming took off 6 bases at V and 2 bases at J, with 19 bases between the two ends. CDR1 is DFQATT and CDR2 is SNEGSKA in the germline V gene (reference sequence). The CDR3 runs to 15 residues. Here the CDR3 reads CSAENGWRAQETQYF. CDR3 bases read: TGCAGTGCCGAAAATGGATGGCGGGCGCAAGAGACC.